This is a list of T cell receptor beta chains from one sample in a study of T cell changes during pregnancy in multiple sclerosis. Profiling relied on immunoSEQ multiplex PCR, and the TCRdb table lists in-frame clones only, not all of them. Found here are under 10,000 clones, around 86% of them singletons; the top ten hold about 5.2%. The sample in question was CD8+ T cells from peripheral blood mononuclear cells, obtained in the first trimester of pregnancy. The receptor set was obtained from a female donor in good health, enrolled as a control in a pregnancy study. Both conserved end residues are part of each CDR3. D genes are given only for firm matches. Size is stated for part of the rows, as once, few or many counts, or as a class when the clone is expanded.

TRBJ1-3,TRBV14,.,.,TGTGCCAGCAGCCAAGATGCTCCACACTATGGAAACACCATATATTTT,CASSQDAPHYGNTIYF
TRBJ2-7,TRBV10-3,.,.,TGTGCCATCAGCGCGACAGTTCTCTCCTACGAGCAGTACTTC,CAISATVLSYEQYF
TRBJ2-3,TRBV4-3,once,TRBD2,TGCGCCAGCAGCCAAAATCCGGCTAGCGGGAGCCCAGATACGCAGTATTTT,CASSQNPASGSPDTQYF
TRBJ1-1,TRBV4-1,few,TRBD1,TGCGCCAGCAGCCAAGAGGACAGGGGGAACACTGAAGCTTTCTTT,CASSQEDRGNTEAFF
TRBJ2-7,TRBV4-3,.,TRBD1,TGCGCCAGCAGCCAAGACGACAGGGGATCCGAGCAGTACTTC,CASSQDDRGSEQYF
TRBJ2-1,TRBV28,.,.,TGTGCCAGCAGGGACGCACAGGACAATGAGCAGTTCTTC,CASRDAQDNEQFF
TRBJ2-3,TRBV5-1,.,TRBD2,TGCGCCAGCAGCTTGGGGACTAGCGGGGGGTCTAGCACAGATACGCAGTATTTT,CASSLGTSGGSSTDTQYF
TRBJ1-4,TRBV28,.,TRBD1,TGTGCCAGCAGTCCACGGGACAGTTTGCGGCTGTTTTTT,CASSPRDSLRLFF
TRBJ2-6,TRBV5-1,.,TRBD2,TGCGCCAGCAGCTTGGCCCGGGGGGCTGGGGCCAACGTCCTGACTTTC,CASSLARGAGANVLTF
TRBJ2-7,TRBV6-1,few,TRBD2,TGTGCCAGCAGTGAAGAGACTAGCGGATCCTACGAGCAGTACTTC,CASSEETSGSYEQYF
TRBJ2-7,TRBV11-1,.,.,TGTGCCAGCAGCTTACCTAACTCCTACGAGCAGTACTTC,CASSLPNSYEQYF
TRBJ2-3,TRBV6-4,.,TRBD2,TGTGCCAGCAGTGTGGGACTAGCCACAGATACGCAGTATTTT,CASSVGLATDTQYF
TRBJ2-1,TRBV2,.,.,.,CASSSSTYSYNEQFF
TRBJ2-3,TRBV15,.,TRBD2,TGTGCCACCAGCATCGCGGGAGGGCCCTCGGATACGCAGTATTTT,CATSIAGGPSDTQYF
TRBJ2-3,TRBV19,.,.,TGTGCCAGTAGTATGACGGGGGGCGGGGATACGCAGTATTTT,CASSMTGGGDTQYF
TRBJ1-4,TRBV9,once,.,TGTGCCAGCAGCGTAGGAGGGGACATTAATGAAAAACTGTTTTTT,CASSVGGDINEKLFF
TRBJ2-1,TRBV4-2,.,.,TGTGCCAGCAGCGTCTGGGGGGGCCCCGACAATGAGCAGTTCTTC,CASSVWGGPDNEQFF
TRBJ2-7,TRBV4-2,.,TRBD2,TGTGCCAGCAGCCAAGAAGCGGGGGAATACGAGCAGTACTTC,CASSQEAGEYEQYF
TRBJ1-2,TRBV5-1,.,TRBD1,TGCGCCAGCAGAGATGGACAGGGGGCATCACTAATCTATGGCTACACCTTC,CASRDGQGASLIYGYTF
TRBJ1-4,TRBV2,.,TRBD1,TGTGCCAGCAGAGACAGGGGGCTTAGGGATAATGAAAAACTGTTTTTT,CASRDRGLRDNEKLFF